Listed here is a single T cell receptor beta chain. The specificity of this receptor is unknown. The sample holds no much larger clone one base away, and base qualities are not on file. Measured from the cysteine to the phenylalanine, the CDR3 is 13 residues long. Of the read, only the CDR3 DNA is kept; its 39 bases are in frame from base 1. V lost 2 bases and J lost 6 bases; the stretch between them is 11 bases long. According to the germline V gene (reference sequence), CDR1 reads LNHNV and CDR2 reads YYDKDF. The entry originates in a study of control samples from healthy donors and cancer patients (dated by TCRdb to about 2020). Library preparation used the immunoSEQ multiplex PCR assay. The clones in this table, taken by TCRdb from immuneACCESS, are in-frame only. Not every clone is retained; where verified, under half of the shortfall comes from an unresolved V gene, and the cause of the rest is unknown. The sample table contains some 120,000 clones; only one count was recorded for 75% to 90% of them. The top ten hold approximately 1.1% of the sample.

The chain employs TRBV15 and TRBJ2-7, and perhaps TRBD2 as D gene, on 5 matching bases. Input material: PBMCs. This receptor was taken from a woman in her forties or fifties with colorectal cancer. The CDR3 here reads CATSRSGGFEQYF. The sequenced DNA is TGTGCCACCAGCAGAAGTGGCGGGTTCGAGCAGTACTTC.